The 17 T cell receptor beta chains below come from one sample, sequenced in a study of T-cell memory formation after mild COVID-19. A single record per CDR3 protein comes from TCRdb applying MiXCR to the 5' RACE reads. The data show a few hundred thousand distinct CDR3 sequences, 20% to 25% seen once. Sequences were obtained from PBMCs or a T cell subset sorted from them (not recorded which). The receptors shown here come from a man younger than 30 who had mild COVID-19 (a few samples of this study predate the infection). Cell type and time point are not known.

In this sample, this clonotype turned up many times. The V gene is TRBV20-1, the J gene TRBJ2-3; 13 nucleotides match TRBD2. V was clipped by 6 bases and J by 3 bases; unmatched bases: 12. From germline, CDR1 is DFQATT and CDR2 SNEGSKA (reference sequence). This CDR3 is 17 amino acids long. The CDR3 sequence is CSATTSGGPLVTDTQYF. CDR3 sequence (DNA): TGCAGTGCGACGACTAGCGGGGGGCCCCTTGTTACAGATACGCAGTATTTT.

This clonotype was seen once. The germline gene is not matched at one end of the junction; a read error may be the cause. The rearrangement joins TRBV15 to TRBJ2-5; 10 nucleotides match TRBD1. The V gene's germline CDR1 is LNHNV and CDR2 YYDKDF (reference sequence). The CDR3 loop spans 17 amino acids. The CDR3 region has the DNA TGTGCCACCAGCAGGACCTTCGGGACAGGGGACCCTCTGACCCTGTACTTC. It translates to CATSRTFGTGDPLTLYF.

V and J are TRBV25-1 and TRBJ2-7; D remains ambiguous. V was pared by 3 bases and J by 6 bases, with 12 bases between. From germline, CDR1 is MGHDK and CDR2 SYGVNS. The CDR3 has 13 residues. The CDR3 DNA reads TGTGCCAGCAGTGATCCGGTCCTGGGCGAGCAGTACTTC. Its translation: CASSDPVLGEQYF.

The J gene is TRBJ1-1, the V gene TRBV7-2; TRBD1 aligns across 9 bases. With 8 bases clipped from V and 3 bases from J, the junction kept 7 bases outside the gene matches. Looked up from germline, CDR1 is SGHTA and CDR2 is FQGNSA. This CDR3 region has 14 residues. The CDR3 DNA sequence: TGTGCCAGCGGGCTACAGGGGGCGGACACTGAAGCTTTCTTT. Amino acids: CASGLQGADTEAFF. The full variable domain, with the rest looked up from reference TRBV7-2 and TRBJ1-1, is GAGVSQSPSNKVTEKGKDVELRCDPISGHTALYWYRQSLGQGLEFLIYFQGNSAPDKSGLPSDRFSAERTGGSVSTLTIQRTQQEDSAVYLCASGLQGADTEAFFGQGTRLTVV.

V usage is TRBV6-1 and J usage is TRBJ1-1; D remains unclear. The CDR3 extends over 13 amino acids. Looked up from germline, CDR1 is MNHNS and CDR2 is SASEGT. V shed 3 bases and J shed 4 bases, with 9 bases lying between them. In DNA form, the CDR3 reads TGTGCCAGCAGTGATTGGAGGATCACTGAAGCTTTCTTT. Residues: CASSDWRITEAFF.

The rearrangement joins TRBV20-1 to TRBJ2-3; no definite D call. Germline CDR1 DFQATT, CDR2 SNEGSKA (reference sequence). V was clipped by 4 bases and J by 6 bases, with 5 bases between them. The length of the CDR3 is 10 residues. The CDR3 sequence is CSAISDTQYF. CDR3 DNA: TGCAGTGCTATATCCGATACGCAGTATTTT.

The chain is built from TRBV6-5 and TRBJ2-1; maybe TRBD1 (5 bases). CDR1 MNHEY and CDR2 SVGAGI come from the germline V gene. Trimming pared 0 bases from V and 4 bases from J, leaving 7 bases between. The CDR3 covers 14 residues. The CDR3 loop is CASSYSRVYNEQFF. The CDR3 DNA follows: TGTGCCAGCAGTTACTCCAGGGTTTACAATGAGCAGTTCTTC.

This clonotype was counted between two and nine times. The CDR3 coding sequence is TGTGCCAGCAGCGTTGACAATGAGCAGTTCTTC. Amino acid sequence: CASSVDNEQFF. The chain carries TRBV9 and TRBJ2-1; D not resolved. Trimming pared 2 bases from V and 5 bases from J, leaving 2 bases between. This CDR3 is built from 11 residues. Germline V gene data show CDR1 as SGDLS and CDR2 as YYNGEE.

The V gene is TRBV15, the J gene TRBJ2-2, with D perhaps matching TRBD2 (5 bases). CDR1 and CDR2 from the germline V gene are LNHNV and YYDKDF (reference sequence). The CDR3 is 14 amino acids. The CDR3 sequence: CATGMKTNTGELFF. CDR3 in DNA: TGTGCAACCGGGATGAAGACGAACACCGGGGAGCTGTTTTTT. Looking up the rest from reference TRBV15 and TRBJ2-2 gives the full variable domain: DAMVIQNPRYQVTQFGKPVTLSCSQTLNHNVMYWYQQKSSQAPKLLFHYYDKDFNNEADTPDNFQSRRPNTSFCFLDIRSPGLGDTAMYLCATGMKTNTGELFFGEGSRLTVL.

This clonotype has a count of ten or more. The chain carries TRBV11-3 and TRBJ2-1, with D possibly TRBD2 on 7 matching bases. In germline, CDR1 is SGHNT, CDR2 YENEEA. The CDR3 is 15 amino acids. The ends were cut back, 4 bases at V and 4 bases at J, with 14 bases in the middle. This chain's CDR3 is CASSSGGGPYNEQFF. CDR3 bases: TGTGCCAGCAGCTCGGGGGGCGGCCCTTACAATGAGCAGTTCTTC.

The gene calls are TRBV12-3 or TRBV12-4 and TRBJ1-3, with a possible D match to TRBD1 (6 bases). V was cut by 4 bases and J by 5 bases, with 15 bases left in between. The CDR3 has 15 residues. The CDR3 region is CASSSSNRDRNTIYF. In DNA, the CDR3 is TGTGCCAGCAGTTCATCTAACAGGGATAGAAACACCATATATTTT.

V and J are TRBV7-2 and TRBJ2-5; D call uncertain. V was trimmed by 1 base and J by 7 bases, leaving 13 bases between them. The CDR3 totals 14 residues. Germline lookup yields CDR1 SGHTA and CDR2 FQGNSA. CDR3 loop: CASSLGPLDSTQYF. DNA for the CDR3: TGTGCCAGCAGCTTAGGACCCCTCGACTCGACCCAGTACTTC.

This clonotype has just a few counts. The chain employs TRBV5-1 and TRBJ1-1; maybe TRBD1 (6 bases). V lost 4 bases, J lost 0 bases, and 13 bases lay in between. From germline, CDR1 is SGHRS and CDR2 YFSETQ. The length of the CDR3 is 15 residues. CDR3 sequence (DNA): TGCGCCAGCAGCGGGGGGACAAAAATGAACACTGAAGCTTTCTTT. This translates into CASSGGTKMNTEAFF.

This clonotype was seen ten or more times. The V and J genes are TRBV12-3 or TRBV12-4 and TRBJ2-1; 7 bases map to TRBD2. V dropped 8 bases and J dropped 1; count of bases not matched to a gene: 8. The CDR3 loop spans 15 amino acids. CDR3 amino acids: CASSGRAGSYNEQFF. Written as DNA, the CDR3 is TGTGCCAGCTCCGGGCGAGCGGGGTCCTACAATGAGCAGTTCTTC.

This clonotype was counted only a few times. This chain links TRBV18 with TRBJ2-5; 7 bases are a match to TRBD1. The ends lost 4 bases at V and 0 bases at J; junction bases unmatched: 5. This CDR3 comprises 15 residues. Germline V gene lookup returns CDR1 KGHSH and CDR2 LQKENI. DNA of the CDR3: TGTGCCAGCTCACTTCTGACAGGGAACCAAGAGACCCAGTACTTC. This codes for CASSLLTGNQETQYF.

The V gene is TRBV4-3, the J gene TRBJ2-3, with TRBD2 as a possible D gene (5 bases). The germline V gene has CDR1 LGHNA and CDR2 YSLEER. V was pared by 2 bases and J by 5 bases, with 8 bases between. CDR3 length: 13 residues. The CDR3 reads CASSQRDLDTQYF. Here the CDR3 DNA reads TGCGCCAGCAGCCAACGGGATCTAGATACGCAGTATTTT.

V gene TRBV25-1 combines with J gene TRBJ2-2; D possibly corresponds to TRBD1 (6 bases). The germline CDR1 and CDR2 sequences are MGHDK and SYGVNS. CDR3 length equals 14 residues. V shed 1 base and J shed 6 bases, with 9 bases lying between them. The CDR3 sequence is CASSELNRAGELFF. CDR3 DNA sequence: TGTGCCAGCAGTGAATTGAACAGGGCCGGGGAGCTGTTTTTT.